This TCR beta chain was observed in a study of blood T cell repertoires in COVID-19. Background on the study: Sites in the United States, Italy and Spain provided acute and convalescent COVID-19 samples. PBMCs, B-cell-depleted T cells, or T cells provided the cDNA or gDNA that made up the material.

A few counts support this clone. V was cut by 1 base and J by 7 bases, with 13 bases left in between. There are 15 residues in the CDR3. The germline V gene encodes CDR1 LGHDT and CDR2 YNNKEL (reference sequence). Per the authors' pipeline: Amplification with reference gene primers provided the estimates of nucleated cell counts. TCRdb keeps only in-frame clones here, not all; method: immunoSEQ multiplex PCR. Clone size and V and J calls were adopted from that table, with D and trimming inferred from the DNA. Counted here are under 300,000 clones, about 88% occurring once; the ten biggest clones make up roughly 1.5%. While infection was still active, Seattle patients were enrolled and then followed longitudinally.

Sequenced material: peripheral blood. This receptor was taken from a human donor with COVID-19, enrolled during active disease. The donor label of this sample is uncertain. This chain links TRBV3-1 (or the pseudogene TRBV3-2) with TRBJ1-4; a weak D match, TRBD1 (6 bases). The chain's CDR3 is CASSQAWSRGEKLFF. CDR3 in DNA: TGTGCCAGCAGCCAAGCCTGGTCCAGGGGTGAAAAACTGTTTTTT.